This is a list of T cell receptor beta chains from one sample in a study of molecular identifiers for immune sequencing clone quantification. TCRdb reprocessed the PCR reads via MiXCR and lists one record per CDR3 protein. The sample lists around 480,000 distinct CDR3 sequences, about 26% occurring once. The sequencing input was naive CD8+ T cells from blood, with Jurkat cell RNA spiked in. The receptor set was obtained from a human donor in good health. Some libraries in this study had Jurkat cell RNA spiked in. The CDR3 runs from the conserved cysteine through the conserved F or W. Each record gives: D gene, clone size, J gene, V gene, CDR3 DNA, CDR3 protein. A D gene is named only where the DNA matches it firmly. Clone size, where shown, is once, few, many, or a class for clones that have expanded.

d_gene: .; abundance: many; j_gene: TRBJ2-6; v_gene: TRBV28; CDR3nt: TGTGCCAGCATCCGGGGGACAACCAACAGTCGGGCCAACGTCCTGACTTTC; CDR3aa: CASIRGTTNSRANVLTF
d_gene: TRBD2; abundance: few; j_gene: TRBJ2-3; v_gene: TRBV4-3; CDR3nt: TGCGCCAGCAGCCAATCCCGCGGGGGGTATAGCACAGATACGCAGTATTTT; CDR3aa: CASSQSRGGYSTDTQYF
d_gene: .; abundance: .; j_gene: TRBJ1-1; v_gene: TRBV4-3; CDR3nt: TGCGCCAGCAGCCAAGATCCGGTGAGTGGGGGGACTGAAGCTTTCTTT; CDR3aa: CASSQDPVSGGTEAFF
d_gene: TRBD1; abundance: .; j_gene: TRBJ1-2; v_gene: TRBV7-9; CDR3nt: TGTGCCAGCAGCTCCGGACAGGGGGGGGACTATGGCTACACCTTC; CDR3aa: CASSSGQGGDYGYTF
d_gene: .; abundance: .; j_gene: TRBJ1-5; v_gene: TRBV27; CDR3nt: TGTGCCAGCAGCCCGGCAAGGTTTCAACCCCAGCATTTT; CDR3aa: CASSPARFQPQHF
d_gene: TRBD1; abundance: .; j_gene: TRBJ1-5; v_gene: TRBV7-9; CDR3nt: TGTGCCAGCAGCAAGACAGGGGCACGCAATCAGCCCCAGCATTTT; CDR3aa: CASSKTGARNQPQHF
d_gene: .; abundance: many; j_gene: TRBJ1-1; v_gene: TRBV5-1; CDR3nt: TGCGCCAGCAGCTTAATACCGGGACCAAAAACGGTTGAAGCTTTCTTT; CDR3aa: CASSLIPGPKTVEAFF
d_gene: .; abundance: .; j_gene: TRBJ1-4; v_gene: TRBV5-1; CDR3nt: TGCGCCAGCAGCGATCCGGGGATGATGTCTAATGAAAAACTGTTTTTT; CDR3aa: CASSDPGMMSNEKLFF
d_gene: TRBD2; abundance: .; j_gene: TRBJ2-1; v_gene: TRBV28; CDR3nt: TGTGCCAGCAGGCCACTAGCGGGAGCATGGAGTGAGCAGTTCTTC; CDR3aa: CASRPLAGAWSEQFF
d_gene: TRBD1; abundance: .; j_gene: TRBJ1-2; v_gene: TRBV4-3; CDR3nt: TGCGCCTGCAGCCAAGATAGGAGACAGGGGGCCGGTGGCTACACCTTC; CDR3aa: CACSQDRRQGAGGYTF
d_gene: TRBD2; abundance: .; j_gene: TRBJ2-3; v_gene: TRBV20-1; CDR3nt: TGCAGTGCCCCTAGCGGGAGGGCATCGGATACGCAGTATTTT; CDR3aa: CSAPSGRASDTQYF
d_gene: TRBD1; abundance: .; j_gene: TRBJ1-5; v_gene: TRBV6-1; CDR3nt: TGTGCCAGCATAAGGTCAGGGGGCGCGAACGGGGATCAGCCCCAGCATTTT; CDR3aa: CASIRSGGANGDQPQHF
d_gene: .; abundance: many; j_gene: TRBJ2-2; v_gene: TRBV13; CDR3nt: TGTGCCAGCAGCTTAAGTGCAGGGGAGCTGTTTTTT; CDR3aa: CASSLSAGELFF
d_gene: .; abundance: many; j_gene: TRBJ1-5; v_gene: TRBV9; CDR3nt: TGTGCCAGCAGCGTAGGACCGAGTAAAGGGGGTCAGCCCCAGCATTTT; CDR3aa: CASSVGPSKGGQPQHF
d_gene: .; abundance: .; j_gene: TRBJ1-1; v_gene: TRBV27; CDR3nt: TGTGCCAGCAGTATATCGGGGGGGGCGATCAGTTGGAACGCTGAAGCTTTCTTT; CDR3aa: CASSISGGAISWNAEAFF
d_gene: .; abundance: .; j_gene: TRBJ1-2; v_gene: TRBV12-3/TRBV12-4; CDR3nt: TGTGTCAGCAGGCCCACAGGGAAATACTATGGCTACACCTTC; CDR3aa: CVSRPTGKYYGYTF
d_gene: .; abundance: .; j_gene: TRBJ2-2; v_gene: TRBV20-1; CDR3nt: TGCAGTGCTACGCTAGCCTTCACCGGGGAGCTGTTTTTT; CDR3aa: CSATLAFTGELFF
d_gene: .; abundance: many; j_gene: TRBJ1-2; v_gene: TRBV5-1; CDR3nt: TGCGCCAGCAGCTTTTTGGAGAACTATGGCTACACCTTC; CDR3aa: CASSFLENYGYTF
d_gene: TRBD2; abundance: many; j_gene: TRBJ2-4; v_gene: TRBV7-9; CDR3nt: TGTGCCAGCAGCACGGGAGGGGGAGGCGAGGCCAAAAACATTCAGTACTTC; CDR3aa: CASSTGGGGEAKNIQYF
d_gene: TRBD1; abundance: many; j_gene: TRBJ1-2; v_gene: TRBV6-5; CDR3nt: TGTGCCAGCAGCCTGACAGGGGTAAATGGCTACACCTTC; CDR3aa: CASSLTGVNGYTF
d_gene: .; abundance: many; j_gene: TRBJ2-7; v_gene: TRBV4-2; CDR3nt: TGTGCCAGCAGCCAAACAGGGCTAGTCTCCGAGCAGTACTTC; CDR3aa: CASSQTGLVSEQYF
d_gene: .; abundance: .; j_gene: TRBJ2-7; v_gene: TRBV6-2/TRBV6-3; CDR3nt: TGTGCCAGCACCCGAGGGAAGGAGCAGTACTTC; CDR3aa: CASTRGKEQYF
d_gene: .; abundance: .; j_gene: TRBJ1-5; v_gene: TRBV27; CDR3nt: TGTGCCAGCAGACGTTATCAGGGCTCTCAGCCCCAGCATTTT; CDR3aa: CASRRYQGSQPQHF
d_gene: TRBD1; abundance: .; j_gene: TRBJ1-2; v_gene: TRBV12-3/TRBV12-4; CDR3nt: TGTGCCAGCAGTCCGGGACAGACAATTTTAAATGGCTACACCTTC; CDR3aa: CASSPGQTILNGYTF
d_gene: .; abundance: many; j_gene: TRBJ2-6; v_gene: TRBV28; CDR3nt: TGTGCCAGCAGGGACTGGGCCAACGTCCTGACTTTC; CDR3aa: CASRDWANVLTF
d_gene: TRBD1; abundance: .; j_gene: TRBJ2-7; v_gene: TRBV6-5; CDR3nt: TGTGCCGGCAGTCCAGGACAGGGGGGTTACGAGCAGTACTTC; CDR3aa: CAGSPGQGGYEQYF
d_gene: .; abundance: few; j_gene: TRBJ1-1; v_gene: TRBV19; CDR3nt: TGTGCCAGTAGTAACACACTGAACACTGAAGCTTTCTTT; CDR3aa: CASSNTLNTEAFF